These 14 T cell receptor beta chains came from one sample sequenced in a study of T-cell reconstitution after alpha-beta-depleted transplantation in children. The TCRbeta library was prepared with unique molecular identifiers. TCRdb reprocessed the PCR reads with MiXCR, giving one entry per CDR3 protein. Of 670,000 or so distinct CDR3 sequences listed, around 13% are singletons. Sequencing was performed on PBMCs, taken before TCRalphabeta/CD19-depleted stem cell transplant. The receptor source for this set is a girl aged 2 to 9 with congenital amegakaryocytic thrombocytopenia, due to receive a stem cell transplant.

A few counts support this clonotype. This chain links TRBV7-6 with TRBJ2-5; 10 bases are shared with TRBD2. CDR1 and CDR2 from the germline V gene are SGHVS and FNYEAQ. This CDR3 comprises 17 residues. The ends lost 3 bases at V and 5 bases at J; junction bases unmatched: 12. CDR3 protein: CASSFGPGLAFDETQYF. CDR3 in DNA: TGTGCCAGCAGCTTTGGGCCGGGACTAGCGTTTGACGAGACCCAGTACTTC.

Points on this clonotype: Given a much more abundant clone one base away, this may be a read error. The genes are TRBV20-1 and TRBJ2-1; 11 bases line up with TRBD2. Germline V gene sequence: CDR1 DFQATT, CDR2 SNEGSKA (reference sequence). CDR3 length: 15 amino acids. Losses at the gene ends were 3 bases for V and 7 bases for J; bases not matched to a gene: 8. CDR3: CSARVTSGRLNEQFF. DNA for the CDR3: TGCAGTGCTAGGGTAACTAGCGGGAGATTGAATGAGCAGTTCTTC.

This rearrangement joins TRBV5-1 to TRBJ2-7; D may be TRBD1 (6 bases). V dropped 3 bases and J dropped 5 bases, with 12 bases sitting between them. CDR3 length: 13 residues. The germline V gene has CDR1 SGHRS and CDR2 YFSETQ. CDR3 in amino acids: CASSYFSGDEQYF. In DNA, the CDR3 is TGCGCCAGCAGCTACTTCTCAGGGGACGAGCAGTACTTC.

The chain links TRBV12-3 or TRBV12-4 to TRBJ2-7; D may be TRBD2 (5 bases). CDR3 size: 13 residues. V was shortened by 5 bases and J by 1 base, with 9 bases between the two germline ends. CDR3 residues: CASSRTFSYEQYF. CDR3 DNA: TGTGCCAGCAGTCGGACTTTTTCCTACGAGCAGTACTTC.

Comments on this clonotype: A read error may produce the germline difference seen at one junction end. V is TRBV4-2 and J is TRBJ2-1; D is ambiguous. Looked up from germline, CDR1 is LGHNA and CDR2 is YNFKEQ. The CDR3 has 12 amino acids. CDR3 loop: CASNQDPDEQFF. The CDR3 coding sequence is TGTGCCAGCAACCAAGATCCCGATGAGCAGTTCTTC.

This clonotype has only a few counts. This chain uses TRBV12-3 or TRBV12-4 with TRBJ2-3; no clear D gene. The CDR3 is made up of 14 amino acids. Deletions cut 2 bases from V and 4 bases from J, with 10 bases between. CDR3 DNA sequence: TGTGCCAGCAGTTTAATAGCAAGAGCAGATACGCAGTATTTT. The encoded protein is CASSLIARADTQYF.

This clonotype appeared many times. The junction and the germline gene differ at one end; a read error may be behind it. The chain employs TRBV2 and TRBJ2-1; 13 bases are a match to TRBD2. The germline gives CDR1 SNHLY, CDR2 FYNNEI. The CDR3 consists of 14 residues. The CDR3 nucleotides are TGTGCCAGCAGTGATCCGGGACTAGCGGGACTCCGTTCCTTC. It codes for CASSDPGLAGLRSF. Filled out from reference TRBV2 and TRBJ2-1, the complete variable domain reads EPEVTQTPSHQVTQMGQEVILRCVPISNHLYFYWYRQILGQKVEFLVSFYNNEISEKSEIFDDQFSVERPDGSNFTLKIRSTKLEDSAMYFCASSDPGLAGLRSFGPGTRLTVL.

V and J are TRBV14 and TRBJ2-1; the match to TRBD2 covers 8 bases. J lost 6 bases, V lost 4 bases, and 14 bases had no gene match. Germline lookup yields CDR1 SGHDN and CDR2 FVKESK. The CDR3 loop spans 17 amino acids. The CDR3 loop reads CASSPIQLAAASNEQFF. The CDR3 DNA sequence: TGTGCCAGCAGCCCGATTCAACTAGCGGCAGCTTCCAATGAGCAGTTCTTC.

This clonotype was seen just once. The chain has TRBV28 and TRBJ2-5, with a tentative D call TRBD2 (5 bases). The CDR3 is 14 amino acids. Deletions cut 6 bases from V and 5 bases from J, with 16 bases between. Per germline, CDR1 MDHEN and CDR2 SYDVKM. The chain's CDR3 is CASSPTSFRETQYF. In DNA, the CDR3 is TGTGCCAGCAGCCCTACTAGTTTCCGTGAGACCCAGTACTTC. Filled out from reference TRBV28 and TRBJ2-5, the complete variable domain reads DVKVTQSSRYLVKRTGEKVFLECVQDMDHENMFWYRQDPGLGLRLIYFSYDVKMKEKGDIPEGYSVSREKKERFSLILESASTNQTSMYLCASSPTSFRETQYFGPGTRLLVL.

This clonotype was observed a few times. J is TRBJ1-5 and V is TRBV12-3 or TRBV12-4; D is possibly TRBD1 (6 bases). Trimming removed 6 bases from V and 0 bases from J, with 15 bases in between. The CDR3 has 16 amino acids. The CDR3: CASRGGQLDSNQPQHF. The CDR3 DNA is TGTGCCAGCAGAGGCGGACAGCTCGATAGCAATCAGCCCCAGCATTTT.

A word on this clonotype: This sequence may be a read error, since a much larger clone differs from it by one base. The CDR3 is CSVEDLYYAYTF. CDR3 DNA: TGCAGCGTTGAAGATCTCTACTATGCCTACACCTTC. V and J are TRBV29-1 and TRBJ1-2, with D hard to call. The CDR3 runs 12 residues. Germline CDR1 reads SQVTM; CDR2 reads ANQGSEA.

This clonotype was observed a few times. The rearrangement uses TRBV7-3 and TRBJ2-3; the D call may be TRBD1 or TRBD2 (5 bases each). V was trimmed by 3 bases and J by 2 bases, leaving 6 bases between them. Germline values: CDR1 SGHTA, CDR2 FQGTGA. This CDR3 is built from 13 residues. The CDR3 is CASSFGTTDTQYF. CDR3 DNA sequence: TGTGCCAGCAGCTTCGGGACCACAGATACGCAGTATTTT.

This clonotype was seen a handful of times. The chain recombines TRBV20-1 with TRBJ2-3; the D is unclear. This CDR3 has 14 amino acids. CDR1 and CDR2 (germline): DFQATT, SNEGSKA (reference sequence). Trimming took 3 bases from V and 1 from J, leaving 11 bases between them. CDR3 protein: CSARKPARTDTQYF. DNA of the CDR3: TGCAGTGCTAGGAAACCTGCACGCACAGATACGCAGTATTTT.

This chain links TRBV5-1 with TRBJ2-7; 7 bases agree with TRBD2. CDR3 length equals 14 residues. The germline V gene encodes CDR1 SGHRS and CDR2 YFSETQ. V dropped 4 bases and J dropped 5; count of bases not matched to a gene: 9. The CDR3 sequence: CASSVSLGGDEQYF. The CDR3 nucleotides are TGCGCCAGCAGCGTATCGCTTGGGGGGGACGAGCAGTACTTC.